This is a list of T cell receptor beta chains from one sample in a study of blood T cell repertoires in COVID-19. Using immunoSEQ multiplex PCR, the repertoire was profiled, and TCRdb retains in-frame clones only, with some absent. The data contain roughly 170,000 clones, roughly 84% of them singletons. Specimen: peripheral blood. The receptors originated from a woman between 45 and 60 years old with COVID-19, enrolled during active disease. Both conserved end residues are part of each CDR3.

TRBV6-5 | CASSYFQGNYGYTF
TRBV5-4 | CASSPKAGTTFDEQFF
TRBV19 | CASSSMAGVETQYF
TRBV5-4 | CASSGWTGGTGSPLHF
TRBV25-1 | CASSEQGDGYTF
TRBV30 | CAWSGGAAGAFF
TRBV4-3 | CASSSEGGLSYNEQFF
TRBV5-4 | CASTLRQGLNTEAFF
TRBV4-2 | CASSQAGTSGANEQFF
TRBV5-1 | CASSSDRGRMYEQYF
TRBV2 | CASSVGGGRDNEQFF
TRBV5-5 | CASSPSGQGVSTEAFF
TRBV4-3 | CASSQETGVSNTEAFF
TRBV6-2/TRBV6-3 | CASSPASGGAGFYEQFF
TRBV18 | CASSPPEGAAAGNTIYF
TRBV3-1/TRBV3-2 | CASSNQGAYEQYF
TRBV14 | CASSQGRAGYTF
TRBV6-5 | CASSYLRTGGRNEQFF
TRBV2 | CASSGTGGVYGYTF
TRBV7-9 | CASSRLGAAVSAFF
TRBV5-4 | CASSLGSSGGVLNEQFF
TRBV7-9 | CASSFGTGAENEQFF
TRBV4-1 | CASSRQGGTQETQYF
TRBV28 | CASSRQGVNYEQYF
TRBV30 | CAWNGQKAYEQYF